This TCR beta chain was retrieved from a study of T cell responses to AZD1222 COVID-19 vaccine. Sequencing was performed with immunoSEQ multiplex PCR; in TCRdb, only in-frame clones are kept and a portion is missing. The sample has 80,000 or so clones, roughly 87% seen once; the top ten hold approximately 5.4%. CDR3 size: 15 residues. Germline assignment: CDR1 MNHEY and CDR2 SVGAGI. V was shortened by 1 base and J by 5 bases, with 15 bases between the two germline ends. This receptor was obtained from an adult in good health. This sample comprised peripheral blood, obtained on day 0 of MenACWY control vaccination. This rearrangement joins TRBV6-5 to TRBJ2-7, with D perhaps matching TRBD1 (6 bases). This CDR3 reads CASSYLGSGGHEQYF. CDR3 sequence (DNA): TGTGCCAGCAGTTACTTAGGGTCTGGGGGCCACGAGCAGTACTTC.